Below, 20 T cell receptor beta chains from the same sample are listed, as sequenced in a study of blood T cell repertoires in COVID-19. Produced via immunoSEQ multiplex PCR; TCRdb's table is partial and in-frame only. The sample has approximately 470,000 clones, around 90% seen once. Sample: PBMCs or T cells enriched from blood (not recorded which). These receptors came from a woman aged 18-29 years who had recovered from COVID-19.

The genes are TRBV25-1 and TRBJ1-4, with D possibly matching TRBD1 (5 bases). V was pared by 3 bases and J by 4 bases, with 15 bases between. The CDR3 runs to 16 residues. Germline-derived CDR1 and CDR2 are MGHDK and SYGVNS. The CDR3 nucleotides read TGTGCCAGCAGTGACGGGTTGACGGGGGATAATGAAAAACTGTTTTTT. This translates into CASSDGLTGDNEKLFF.

The chain combines TRBV7-9 with TRBJ2-3; 9 positions agree with TRBD2. CDR1 and CDR2 (germline): SEHNR, FQNEAQ (reference sequence). This CDR3 is 17 amino acids long. J lost 3 bases, V lost 1 base, and 8 bases had no gene match. The CDR3 DNA sequence: TGTGCCAGCAGCTTAGATCGGGCGGGGGGGCTTACAGATACGCAGTATTTT. It encodes CASSLDRAGGLTDTQYF.

The gene calls are TRBV5-4 and TRBJ2-5; 9 nucleotides match TRBD2. The J segment lost 0 bases and the V segment lost 4 bases, leaving 7 bases of the junction unmatched. Germline-derived CDR1 and CDR2 are SGHNT and YYREEE (reference sequence). This CDR3 has 16 amino acids. The CDR3 spells CASSRSSGAYQETQYF. The CDR3 nucleotides read TGTGCCAGCAGCCGGTCTAGCGGGGCGTACCAAGAGACCCAGTACTTC.

This chain uses TRBV3-1 (or the pseudogene TRBV3-2) with TRBJ1-3, with a possible D match to TRBD1 (5 bases). Trimming stripped 0 bases from V and 8 bases from J, with 8 bases between. From germline, CDR1 is LGHDT and CDR2 YNNKEL (reference sequence). The CDR3 covers 13 residues. As DNA, the CDR3 is TGTGCCAGCAGCCAAGATTTCAGGGACACCATATATTTT. This sequence encodes CASSQDFRDTIYF.

J is TRBJ2-3 and V is TRBV7-9, with 11 bases aligning to TRBD2. CDR1 and CDR2 from the germline V gene are SEHNR and FQNEAQ (reference sequence). This CDR3 has 19 amino acids. J lost 0 bases, V lost 1 base, and 9 bases had no gene match. In DNA, the CDR3 is TGTGCCAGCAGCTTAGTTATCATCCTAGCGGGGGGAAGCACAGATACGCAGTATTTT. Residues: CASSLVIILAGGSTDTQYF.

The chain has TRBV25-1 and TRBJ2-6; D perhaps matches TRBD2 (5 bases). The germline V and J ends were trimmed by 5 bases and 4 bases, with 12 bases remaining between them. The germline V gene encodes CDR1 MGHDK and CDR2 SYGVNS. This CDR3 contains 15 residues. CDR3: CASSLPGSGANVLTF. For the CDR3, the DNA is TGTGCCAGCAGTCTTCCGGGATCGGGGGCCAACGTCCTGACTTTC.

This chain links TRBV2 with TRBJ2-7, with D possibly matching TRBD1 (5 bases). Per germline, CDR1 SNHLY and CDR2 FYNNEI. V dropped 8 bases and J dropped 0 bases, with 11 bases sitting between them. This CDR3 is 13 amino acids long. The CDR3 DNA reads as TGTGCCAGCGTACAGGCAATCTCCTACGAGCAGTACTTC. Protein sequence: CASVQAISYEQYF.

This sequence joins TRBV7-9 and TRBJ1-6; TRBD1 is a possible D gene (5 bases). CDR3 length: 15 residues. The V and J ends lost 1 base and 7 bases respectively, with 11 bases between them. Germline V lookup: CDR1 SEHNR, CDR2 FQNEAQ (reference sequence). CDR3 amino acids: CASSLGGVENSPLHF. Written as DNA, the CDR3 is TGTGCCAGCAGCTTAGGGGGGGTGGAAAATTCACCCCTCCACTTT.

The chain is built from TRBV5-1 and TRBJ2-7, with TRBD2 matching 14 bases. This CDR3 region has 18 residues. V was pared by 4 bases and J by 3 bases, with 12 bases of the junction left unmatched. The germline V gene encodes CDR1 SGHRS and CDR2 YFSETQ. CDR3 bases: TGCGCCAGCAGCCCGCCCGGGGGGACTAGCGGGGGCAACTACGAGCAGTACTTC. Translated: CASSPPGGTSGGNYEQYF. Complete variable domain (other parts from reference TRBV5-1 and TRBJ2-7): KAGVTQTPRYLIKTRGQQVTLSCSPISGHRSVSWYQQTPGQGLQFLFEYFSETQRNKGNFPGRFSGRQFSNSRSEMNVSTLELGDSALYLCASSPPGGTSGGNYEQYFGPGTRLTVT.

This sequence joins TRBV11-2 and TRBJ1-6; 7 nucleotides line up with TRBD1. CDR1 SGHAT and CDR2 FQNNGV come from the germline V gene. Trimming removed 6 bases from V and 1 base from J; junction bases left unmatched: 15. The CDR3 is made up of 19 amino acids. In DNA, the CDR3 is TGTGCCAGCAGATACCGACAGGGCGAAATATGGTCCTATAATTCACCCCTCCACTTT. Its translation is CASRYRQGEIWSYNSPLHF.

The gene calls are TRBV2 and TRBJ1-5; 7 positions agree with TRBD1. This CDR3 has 15 amino acids. With V trimmed by 5 bases and J by 7 bases, 11 bases remained unmatched. Germline values: CDR1 SNHLY, CDR2 FYNNEI. CDR3 protein: CASSFFQGVQQPQHF. CDR3 coding DNA: TGTGCCAGCAGTTTCTTTCAGGGGGTTCAGCAGCCCCAGCATTTT. The variable domain in full, completed from reference TRBV2 and TRBJ1-5, reads EPEVTQTPSHQVTQMGQEVILRCVPISNHLYFYWYRQILGQKVEFLVSFYNNEISEKSEIFDDQFSVERPDGSNFTLKIRSTKLEDSAMYFCASSFFQGVQQPQHFGDGTRLSIL.

J is TRBJ2-5 and V is TRBV5-6, with D unresolved. This CDR3 is built from 11 residues. V dropped 2 bases and J dropped 5 bases, with 4 bases sitting between them. Germline loops: CDR1 SGHDT, CDR2 YYEEEE. DNA of the CDR3: TGTGCCAGCAGCTTTGAGGAGACCCAGTACTTC. This translates into CASSFEETQYF.

The J gene is TRBJ2-3, the V gene TRBV13; perhaps TRBD2 as D (6 bases). The CDR3 length is 15 residues. With 5 bases removed from V and 2 bases from J, the gap between germline ends came to 14 bases. Germline lookup yields CDR1 PRHDT and CDR2 FYEKMQ (reference sequence). The CDR3: CASSPGLPFTDTQYF. Here the CDR3 DNA reads TGTGCCAGCAGCCCGGGACTTCCGTTCACAGATACGCAGTATTTT. Full variable domain (outside the CDR3, taken from reference TRBV13 and TRBJ2-3): AAGVIQSPRHLIKEKRETATLKCYPIPRHDTVYWYQQGPGQDPQFLISFYEKMQSDKGSIPDRFSAQQFSDYHSELNMSSLELGDSALYFCASSPGLPFTDTQYFGPGTRLTVL.

V and J are TRBV4-2 and TRBJ2-7; the D is unclear. Trimming left V 0 bases short and J 5 bases short, with 14 bases between. Germline V gene sequence: CDR1 LGHNA, CDR2 YNFKEQ. This CDR3 has 15 residues. The CDR3, as DNA: TGTGCCAGCAGCCAAGAAGAAGAAGCTCGGGACGAGCAGTACTTC. Translating it yields CASSQEEEARDEQYF.

The chain couples TRBV12-3 or TRBV12-4 to TRBJ1-2; D is ambiguous. CDR3 length: 13 residues. The V end lost 2 bases, the J end lost 4 bases, and 8 bases lay between the germline ends. In DNA, the CDR3 is TGTGCCAGCAGTTTACGTTTCTTCTATGGCTACACCTTC. Translation gives CASSLRFFYGYTF.

V usage is TRBV7-2 and J usage is TRBJ1-1; 8 nucleotides align to TRBD1. Per germline, CDR1 SGHTA and CDR2 FQGNSA. With V trimmed by 5 bases and J by 4 bases, 3 bases remained unmatched. This CDR3 spans 13 amino acids. The DNA for the CDR3 is TGTGCCAGCAGCCCCACAGGGGGCACTGAAGCTTTCTTT. Protein: CASSPTGGTEAFF.

V usage is TRBV2 and J usage is TRBJ2-5; D unresolved. The CDR3 has 11 amino acids. CDR1 and CDR2 (germline): SNHLY, FYNNEI. Trimming cost V 3 bases and J 5 bases, with 4 bases left between them. CDR3 in amino acids: CASSDFETQYF. The CDR3 DNA follows: TGTGCCAGCAGTGACTTTGAGACCCAGTACTTC.

The chain recombines TRBV7-9 with TRBJ1-1; 9 bases match TRBD1. The CDR3 loop spans 14 amino acids. Germline CDR1 reads SEHNR; CDR2 reads FQNEAQ (reference sequence). With 5 bases clipped from V and 6 bases from J, the junction kept 7 bases outside the gene matches. The CDR3 nucleotides read TGTGCCAGCAGCCCTCAGGACAGGGGAGCTGAAGCTTTCTTT. It specifies CASSPQDRGAEAFF.

The chain carries TRBV12-3 or TRBV12-4 and TRBJ1-2; 8 nucleotides match TRBD1. The CDR3 length is 13 residues. J was trimmed by 8 bases and V by 5 bases; bases with no gene match: 7. The CDR3 DNA reads as TGTGCCAGCAGTCAGGACAGGGAAGAGGGCTACACCTTC. This translates into CASSQDREEGYTF.

This rearrangement joins TRBV3-1 (or the pseudogene TRBV3-2) to TRBJ2-3, with a tentative D call TRBD2 (6 bases). Germline CDR1 reads LGHDT; CDR2 reads YNNKEL (reference sequence). The length of the CDR3 is 16 residues. The V gene lost 4 bases and the J gene lost 3 bases, with 17 bases spanning the gap. CDR3 sequence: CASSPLRDSGTDTQYF. CDR3 nucleotide sequence: TGTGCCAGCAGCCCGTTGAGGGACTCCGGGACAGATACGCAGTATTTT.